This T cell receptor beta chain was recovered during a study of vaccination and CD4 T cells after COVID-19. Study-level findings and limits: Only relatively few convalescent patients were studied, and early post-infection timepoints were not analyzed.

Notes on this clonotype: Its antigen is undetermined.

Germline trimming cut 3 bases from V and 7 bases from J; bases unmatched to any gene: 4. CDR1 MNHEY and CDR2 SMNVEV come from the germline V gene (reference sequence). The CDR3 has 14 residues. Treatment denoted: 10-day PBMC culture with coronavirus spike peptide pools or control peptides (ViraFEST assay). TCR sequencing followed the expansion of antigen-specific T cells with peptide pools in ViraFEST. With 10 ug/ml peptide pools and roughly 9.8 IU/ml IL-2, PBMCs were cultured at some 2.2 million per well. The study sequenced cultured CD4+ T cell DNA using the Oncomine TCR Beta short-read assay. TCRdb reanalysed the PCR reads using MiXCR and keeps one entry per CDR3 protein. The sample gives several thousand distinct CDR3 sequences, around 60% of which show up once; 15% to 19% is in the top ten.

The clonotype comes from a human donor with COVID-19. The sample was cultured CD4+ T cells from blood, taken after SARS-CoV-2 vaccination. This sequence joins TRBV27 and TRBJ2-4; TRBD1 matches at 9 bases. CDR3 bases: TGTGCCAGCAGTTTCTCCGGGACAGGGAACATTCAGTACTTC. It specifies CASSFSGTGNIQYF.